This T cell receptor (beta chain) was profiled in a study of T-cell memory formation after mild COVID-19. The study's findings and limits: Second-wave clones peaking on day 37 lacked confirmed SARS-CoV-2 specificity. Clones that contracted from day 15 to 85 had balanced CD4/CD8; later expanders were CD4+ biased. CM and EM subsets held most contracting CD4+ clones; EMRA held CD8+ ones.

Note on this clonotype: No antigen is known for it.

CDR1 and CDR2 from the germline V gene are MNHEY and SMNVEV (reference sequence). The CDR3 has 15 amino acids. V lost 1 base, J lost 3 bases, and 3 bases stayed unmatched. Sample barcodes and UMIs were carried by the TCR alpha and TCR beta cDNA libraries that 5'RACE generated with constant-segment primers. TCRdb independently ran MiXCR on the 5' RACE reads; one entry per CDR3 protein. The sample comprises more than 350,000 distinct CDR3 sequences, 21% of which are singletons, and around an eighth rests with the top ten. The V and J genes are TRBV27 and TRBJ2-7, with 10 bases matching TRBD2. The TCR was taken from an adult woman who had mild COVID-19 (a few samples of this study predate the infection). Cell type and time point are not known. The source material was PBMCs or a T cell subset sorted from them (not recorded which). The CDR3 here is CASSLLSGRVYEQYF. Written as DNA, the CDR3 is TGTGCCAGCAGTTTATTGAGCGGGAGGGTCTACGAGCAGTACTTC.